The clone carrying this TCR beta chain was seen a few times. Its antigen remains unknown. The CDR3 loop spans 13 amino acids. Germline V lookup: CDR1 SGHTA, CDR2 FQGNSA. Trimming removed 5 bases from V and 5 bases from J, with 12 bases in between. This sample is drawn from a study of T cell repertoires in cytomegalovirus infection. Study in general: Through public TCR beta signatures, both CMV infection and matching HLA type were indicated. Study-wide points: Summed frequency of shared TCR beta families picked out CMV carriers who also had the relevant HLA.

Using its own MiXCR run on the reads, TCRdb lists one record per CDR3 protein. The profile covers about 740,000 distinct CDR3 sequences, with 35% to 45% appearing a single time and around 2.6% taken by the ten largest. This TCR was sampled from a human donor in good health (CMV status not recorded). Some clones in this sample may be carry-over from other donors' samples. Sequences were obtained from PBMCs. The rearrangement joins TRBV7-2 to TRBJ2-5; possibly TRBD1 or TRBD2 for D (5 bases each). The CDR3 sequence: CASSRDQRETQYF. The CDR3 DNA reads as TGTGCCAGCAGCCGGGACCAGCGGGAGACCCAGTACTTC. Drawing the rest from reference TRBV7-2 and TRBJ2-5, the complete variable domain is GAGVSQSPSNKVTEKGKDVELRCDPISGHTALYWYRQSLGQGLEFLIYFQGNSAPDKSGLPSDRFSAERTGGSVSTLTIQRTQQEDSAVYLCASSRDQRETQYFGPGTRLLVL.